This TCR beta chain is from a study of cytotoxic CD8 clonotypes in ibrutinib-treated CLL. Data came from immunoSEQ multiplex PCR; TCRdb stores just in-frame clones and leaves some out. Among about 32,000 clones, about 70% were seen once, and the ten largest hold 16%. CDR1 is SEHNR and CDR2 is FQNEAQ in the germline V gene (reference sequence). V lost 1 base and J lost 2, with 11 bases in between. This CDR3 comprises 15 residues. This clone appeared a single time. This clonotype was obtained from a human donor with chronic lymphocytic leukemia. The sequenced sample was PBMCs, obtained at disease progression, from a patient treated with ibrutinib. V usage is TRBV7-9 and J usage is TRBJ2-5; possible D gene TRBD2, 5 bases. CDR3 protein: CASSLGKDFQETQYF. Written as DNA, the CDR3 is TGTGCCAGCAGCTTAGGGAAGGACTTTCAAGAGACCCAGTACTTC.